The clone carrying this T cell receptor (beta chain) was seen ten or more times. Antigen unknown. This specimen belongs to a study of T cells after yellow fever vaccination. Background on the study: The SMART-Seq v4 Ultra Low Input method served to prepare the low-cell-number fractions.

MiXCR was run by TCRdb on the 5' RACE reads, yielding one entry per CDR3 protein. The sample includes more than 120,000 distinct CDR3 sequences, roughly 8% of them seen just once. General study findings and limits: Researchers report a weaker secondary response that nonetheless peaked faster, day 5 versus 15. Sorted repertoires could include abundant contaminating clonotypes from bulk cells.

V shed 2 bases and J 10 bases; nucleotides not matched to a gene: 12. This CDR3 comprises 15 residues. CDR1 SGHVS and CDR2 FQNEAQ come from the germline V gene. Sequenced material: CD4+ T cells sorted from PBMCs, taken 5 days after the yellow fever booster vaccination. This chain connects TRBV7-8 to TRBJ1-1, with 8 bases that match TRBD1. This sequence originates from a man aged 25 to 40 who received the YFV17D yellow fever vaccine. The CDR3 region has the DNA TGTGCCAGCAGCTTAAATCTGGGACAGGTAGGAGTAGCTTTCTTT. Translation gives CASSLNLGQVGVAFF.